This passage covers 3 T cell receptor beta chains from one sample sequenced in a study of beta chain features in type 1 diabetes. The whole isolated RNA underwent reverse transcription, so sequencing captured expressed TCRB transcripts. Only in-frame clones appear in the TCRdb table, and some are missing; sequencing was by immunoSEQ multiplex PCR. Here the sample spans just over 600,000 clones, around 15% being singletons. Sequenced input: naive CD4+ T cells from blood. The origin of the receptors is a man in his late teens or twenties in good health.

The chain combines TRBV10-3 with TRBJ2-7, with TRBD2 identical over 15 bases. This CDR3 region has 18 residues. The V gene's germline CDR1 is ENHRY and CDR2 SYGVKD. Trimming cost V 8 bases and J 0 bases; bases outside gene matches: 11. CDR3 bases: TGTGCCATCGCACAGGGACTAGCGGGGGGACTCTTCTCCTACGAGCAGTACTTC. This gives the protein CAIAQGLAGGLFSYEQYF.

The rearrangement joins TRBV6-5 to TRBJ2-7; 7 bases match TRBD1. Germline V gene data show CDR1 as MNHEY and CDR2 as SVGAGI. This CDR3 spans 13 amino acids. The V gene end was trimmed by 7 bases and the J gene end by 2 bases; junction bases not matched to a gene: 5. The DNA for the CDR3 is TGTGCCAGCACCACAGGGGTCCCCTACGAGCAGTACTTC. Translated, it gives CASTTGVPYEQYF.

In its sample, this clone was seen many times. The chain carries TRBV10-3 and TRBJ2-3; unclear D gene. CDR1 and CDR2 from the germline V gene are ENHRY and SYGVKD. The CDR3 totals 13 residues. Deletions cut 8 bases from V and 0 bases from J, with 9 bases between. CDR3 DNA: TGTGCCATCGGTCCCACCAGCACAGATACGCAGTATTTT. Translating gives CAIGPTSTDTQYF.